These 21 T cell receptor beta chains were all obtained from the same sample, sequenced in a study of cytomegalovirus exposure and HLA in healthy donors. Researchers ran the PCR with 60 Vbeta and 13 Jbeta primers. The repertoire was sequenced with immunoSEQ multiplex PCR; TCRdb's copy has only in-frame clones and lacks some. Here the sample spans about 35,000 clones, 90% to 95% being singletons. Sequences were obtained from PBMCs. Receptors originate from a woman aged 18-29 years in good health and CMV-seronegative.

This chain uses TRBV19 with TRBJ2-1; a weak D match, TRBD2 (7 bases). This CDR3 has 15 amino acids. Germline V lookup: CDR1 LNHDA, CDR2 SQIVND (reference sequence). V lost 7 bases to trimming and J lost 7 bases, with 20 bases between them. CDR3 sequence reads: CASNPIWSGTNEQFF. DNA of the CDR3: TGTGCCAGTAACCCAATTTGGAGCGGGACAAATGAGCAGTTCTTC. Using reference TRBV19 and TRBJ2-1 for the parts outside the CDR3, the full variable domain is DGGITQSPKYLFRKEGQNVTLSCEQNLNHDAMYWYRQDPGQGLRLIYYSQIVNDFQKGDIAEGYSVSREKKESFPLTVTSAQKNPTAFYLCASNPIWSGTNEQFFGPGTRLTVL.

This chain uses TRBV29-1 with TRBJ2-7; 14 positions agree with TRBD2. Germline lookup yields CDR1 SQVTM and CDR2 ANQGSEA. This CDR3 has 14 residues. Trimming took 7 bases from V and 4 from J; bases not matched to a gene: 6. The chain's CDR3 is CSAKGLAGAYEQYF. CDR3 in DNA: TGCAGCGCGAAGGGACTAGCGGGAGCGTACGAGCAGTACTTC.

In DNA, the CDR3 is TGTGCCAGCGCACTAGGGCGGGGCGCAACTAACTATGGCTACACCTTC. Protein product: CASALGRGATNYGYTF. This sequence joins TRBV7-9 and TRBJ1-2, with a possible D match to TRBD1 (5 bases). The CDR3 totals 16 residues. CDR1 and CDR2 (germline): SEHNR, FQNEAQ (reference sequence). V was shortened by 8 bases and J by 0 bases, with 19 bases between the two germline ends.

The genes are TRBV4-1 and TRBJ1-1; D not certain. V was clipped by 4 bases and J by 10 bases, with 10 bases between them. There are 11 residues in the CDR3. Germline CDR1 reads MGHRA; CDR2 reads YSYEKL. The CDR3 sequence is CASSLPPGAFF. The CDR3 bases are TGCGCCAGCAGCCTTCCTCCGGGAGCTTTCTTT.

This chain uses TRBV23-1 with TRBJ1-5; possibly TRBD1 for D (6 bases). TRBV23-1 falls under the ORF class, with uncertain function. CDR3 length: 14 residues. V was clipped by 3 bases and J by 2 bases, with 8 bases between them. The CDR3 reads CASSQDRGNQPQHF. As DNA, the CDR3 is TGCGCCAGCAGTCAGGACAGAGGCAATCAGCCCCAGCATTTT.

On this clone itself: At the DNA level, this CDR3 is encoded by other sequences in the same sample as well. The CDR3 region is CAWSADRGYEQYF. The CDR3 nucleotides are TGTGCCTGGAGCGCAGACAGGGGATACGAGCAGTACTTC. This chain uses TRBV30 with TRBJ2-7, with 8 bases identical to TRBD1. The germline gives CDR1 GTSNPN, CDR2 SVGIG (reference sequence). This CDR3 spans 13 amino acids. The V segment lost 3 bases and the J segment 4 bases; nucleotides outside the gene matches: 5.

This clone was seen a single time. The rearrangement uses TRBV27 and TRBJ1-1; TRBD1 agrees at 9 bases. This CDR3 comprises 13 residues. V shed 6 bases, J shed 4 bases, and the junction held 3 bases outside the gene matches. CDR1 is MNHEY, CDR2 SMNVEV, per germline (reference sequence). The CDR3 reads CASRGQGSTEAFF. CDR3 bases: TGTGCCAGCAGAGGACAGGGGAGCACTGAAGCTTTCTTT.

The gene calls are TRBV30 and TRBJ1-1; D is unclear. CDR3 length: 13 amino acids. V was shortened by 4 bases and J by 5 bases, with 14 bases between the two germline ends. Germline V lookup: CDR1 GTSNPN, CDR2 SVGIG (reference sequence). The CDR3 here is CAWIRPGSTEAFF. The CDR3 DNA follows: TGTGCCTGGATTCGCCCAGGATCAACTGAAGCTTTCTTT.

The chain links TRBV10-3 to TRBJ2-5, with D tentatively TRBD1 (6 bases). The ends were cut back, 4 bases at V and 2 bases at J, with 14 bases in the middle. The germline CDR1 and CDR2 sequences are ENHRY and SYGVKD. This CDR3 comprises 15 residues. Here the CDR3 DNA reads TGTGCCATCAGTGGGGGGCAGGGAGCGCAAGAGACCCAGTACTTC. Protein sequence: CAISGGQGAQETQYF.

V is TRBV30 and J is TRBJ2-7, with 14 bases lining up with TRBD2. The trim removed 0 bases at V and 0 bases at J, leaving 4 bases unmatched. This CDR3 is 17 amino acids long. CDR1 GTSNPN and CDR2 SVGIG come from the germline V gene (reference sequence). The CDR3, as DNA: TGTGCCTGGAGTGTACGGACTAGCGGGAGGATCTCCTACGAGCAGTACTTC. Amino acids: CAWSVRTSGRISYEQYF. The whole variable domain, remainder taken from reference TRBV30 and TRBJ2-7, is SQTIHQWPATLVQPVGSPLSLECTVEGTSNPNLYWYRQAAGRGLQLLFYSVGIGQISSEVPQNLSASRPQDRQFILSSKKLLLSDSGFYLCAWSVRTSGRISYEQYFGPGTRLTVT.

This clone appeared once. The rearrangement joins TRBV28 to TRBJ1-2; no firm D call. Germline V gives CDR1 MDHEN, CDR2 SYDVKM. The V gene lost 3 bases and the J gene lost 3 bases, with 5 bases spanning the gap. The CDR3 is 12 amino acids. The CDR3 here is CASSLGHYGYTF. CDR3 nucleotides: TGTGCCAGCAGTTTGGGCCACTATGGCTACACCTTC.

The chain combines TRBV9 with TRBJ2-1; tentatively, D is TRBD2 (6 bases). The CDR3 consists of 13 residues. Germline V CDR1 and CDR2: SGDLS, YYNGEE. The ends were cut back, 2 bases at V and 6 bases at J, with 9 bases in the middle. DNA of the CDR3: TGTGCCAGCAGCGTCGGGACTTTCAATGAGCAGTTCTTC. This codes for CASSVGTFNEQFF.

The chain has TRBV28 and TRBJ1-2, with TRBD1 matching over 11 bases. Per the germline V gene, CDR1 is MDHEN and CDR2 is SYDVKM. V dropped 5 bases and J dropped 4; count of bases not matched to a gene: 9. CDR3 length equals 16 residues. For the CDR3, the DNA is TGTGCCAGCAGTATAACCGGACAGGGGGCGCTCTATGGCTACACCTTC. Translated, it gives CASSITGQGALYGYTF.

The J gene is TRBJ2-5, the V gene TRBV2; tentative D call: TRBD2 (6 bases). The CDR3 spans 15 residues. Looked up from germline, CDR1 is SNHLY and CDR2 is FYNNEI. The V gene lost 2 bases and the J gene lost 4 bases, with 14 bases spanning the gap. CDR3 sequence reads: CASSEREYRRETQYF. In DNA, the CDR3 is TGTGCCAGCAGTGAACGGGAGTACCGTCGAGAGACCCAGTACTTC.

This clone showed up just once. V is TRBV2 and J is TRBJ2-5; D unclear. The J call is uncertain, as TRBJ2-7 better fits the DNA end. Per germline, CDR1 SNHLY and CDR2 FYNNEI. The CDR3 has 11 residues. Here the CDR3 DNA reads TGTGCCAGCAGCCCCGCCTACGAGCAGTACTTC. Residues: CASSPAYEQYF.

This clone was seen just once. The chain has TRBV9 and TRBJ1-5; TRBD1 agrees at 8 bases. Germline CDR1 SGDLS, CDR2 YYNGEE. The J segment lost 5 bases and the V segment lost 3 bases, leaving 1 base of the junction unmatched. The CDR3 runs 13 residues. Here the CDR3 DNA reads TGTGCCAGCAGCGCGACAGGGGATCAGCCCCAGCATTTT. Translated, it gives CASSATGDQPQHF.

The CDR3 loop is CASSFRGTGDEKLFF. CDR3 coding DNA: TGCGCCAGCAGCTTCCGCGGGACAGGGGATGAAAAACTGTTTTTT. This chain links TRBV5-1 with TRBJ1-4, with TRBD1 matching 10 bases. CDR3 length: 15 amino acids. The germline V gene has CDR1 SGHRS and CDR2 YFSETQ. J lost 6 bases, V lost 2 bases, and 4 bases had no gene match.

The chain carries TRBV9 and TRBJ1-6; TRBD1 aligns across 7 bases. J was trimmed by 7 bases and V by 0 bases; bases with no gene match: 4. Germline CDR1 and CDR2: SGDLS and YYNGEE. The CDR3 extends over 15 amino acids. CDR3 sequence reads: CASSVGRQGNSPLHF. Here the CDR3 DNA reads TGTGCCAGCAGCGTAGGTCGACAGGGAAATTCACCCCTCCACTTT.

There are a few counts of this clone. The CDR3 spells CAWSVMGQGRDKQYF. CDR3 DNA: TGTGCCTGGAGTGTGATGGGACAGGGGAGGGACAAGCAGTACTTC. The chain employs TRBV30 and TRBJ2-7; TRBD1 matches at 10 bases. The CDR3 contains 15 residues. Losses at the gene ends were 0 bases for V and 8 bases for J; bases not matched to a gene: 10. The germline V gene has CDR1 GTSNPN and CDR2 SVGIG (reference sequence).

The chain combines TRBV7-2 with TRBJ2-2, with D hard to call. CDR3 length equals 15 residues. Germline loops: CDR1 SGHTA, CDR2 FQGNSA. V lost 1 base, J lost 1 base, and 7 bases lay in between. The CDR3, as DNA: TGTGCCAGCAGCTTAGTTGGGCGGAACACCGGGGAGCTGTTTTTT. It encodes CASSLVGRNTGELFF.

V gene TRBV2 combines with J gene TRBJ2-7; 8 bases are shared with TRBD2. V lost 3 bases to trimming and J lost 0 bases; unmatched junction nucleotides: 13. From germline, CDR1 is SNHLY and CDR2 FYNNEI. CDR3 size: 18 residues. Written as DNA, the CDR3 is TGTGCCAGCAGTGACAGTTCCTCCGGGACTAGTAACTCCTACGAGCAGTACTTC. Protein: CASSDSSSGTSNSYEQYF.